One and the same sample provided the 4 T cell receptor beta chains below, sequenced in a study of CD8+ T cells in alopecia areata. It was cDNA, reverse transcribed from extracted RNA, that served as the sequencing template. Here immunoSEQ multiplex PCR was the method, and the copy in TCRdb shows in-frame clones only, minus some. The sample lists nearly 110,000 clones; less than 90% were seen once. Treatment defined: oral pan-JAK inhibitor, 5-10 mg twice daily. This specimen was CD8+ T cells sorted from blood, taken at week 24, from a patient treated with tofacitinib. Receptor source: a human donor with alopecia areata.

This clone has a single count. This chain joins TRBV27 and TRBJ2-3; 11 bases fit TRBD2. This CDR3 contains 15 residues. Germline V gene sequence: CDR1 MNHEY, CDR2 SMNVEV (reference sequence). Unmatched junction bases numbered 7, after V lost 6 bases and J lost 5 bases. The CDR3 DNA sequence: TGTGCCAGCAGCGTAGCGGGGGGGCGTGGAGATACGCAGTATTTT. It translates to CASSVAGGRGDTQYF.

CDR3 loop: CASSPRLSTYEQYF. CDR3 in DNA: TGTGCCAGCAGCCCCCGACTATCGACCTACGAGCAGTACTTC. This chain joins TRBV7-2 and TRBJ2-7; a weak D match, TRBD2 (5 bases). Trimming removed 5 bases at V and 2 bases at J, with 13 bases between. Germline lookup yields CDR1 SGHTA and CDR2 FQGNSA. This CDR3 is 14 amino acids long.

The chain joins TRBV2 to TRBJ2-7; 8 nucleotides match TRBD1. CDR1 SNHLY and CDR2 FYNNEI come from the germline V gene. This CDR3 contains 18 residues. The V and J ends lost 5 bases and 3 bases, in that order; junction bases with no gene match: 18. For the CDR3, the DNA is TGTGCCAGCAGTCCGTTCGGTTCCGGGACAGGATGGGGCTACGAGCAGTACTTC. Its translation: CASSPFGSGTGWGYEQYF. Full variable domain (rest looked up from reference TRBV2 and TRBJ2-7): EPEVTQTPSHQVTQMGQEVILRCVPISNHLYFYWYRQILGQKVEFLVSFYNNEISEKSEIFDDQFSVERPDGSNFTLKIRSTKLEDSAMYFCASSPFGSGTGWGYEQYFGPGTRLTVT.

The chain carries TRBV4-3 and TRBJ1-2, with D possibly being TRBD1 (6 bases). V was cut by 0 bases and J by 9 bases, with 17 bases left in between. Per germline, CDR1 LGHNA and CDR2 YSLEER. The CDR3 has 15 amino acids. CDR3 DNA sequence: TGCGCCAGCAGCCAAGAGGGGAGGGGGGGCGAGAGCTACACCTTC. Encoded protein: CASSQEGRGGESYTF.